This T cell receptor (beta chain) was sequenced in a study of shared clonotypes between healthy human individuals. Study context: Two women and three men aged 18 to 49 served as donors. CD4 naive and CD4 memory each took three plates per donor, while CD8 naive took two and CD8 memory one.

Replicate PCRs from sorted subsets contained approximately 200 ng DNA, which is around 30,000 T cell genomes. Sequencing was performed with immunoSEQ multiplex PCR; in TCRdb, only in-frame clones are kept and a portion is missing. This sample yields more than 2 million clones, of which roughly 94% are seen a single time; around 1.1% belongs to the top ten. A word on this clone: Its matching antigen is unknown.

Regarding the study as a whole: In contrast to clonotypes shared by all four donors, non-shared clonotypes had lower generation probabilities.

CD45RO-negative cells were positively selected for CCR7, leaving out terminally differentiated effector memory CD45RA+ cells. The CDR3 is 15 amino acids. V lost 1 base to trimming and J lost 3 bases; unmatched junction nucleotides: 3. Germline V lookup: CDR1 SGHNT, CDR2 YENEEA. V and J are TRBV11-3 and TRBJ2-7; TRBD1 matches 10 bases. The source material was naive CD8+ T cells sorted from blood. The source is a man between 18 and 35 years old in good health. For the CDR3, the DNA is TGTGCCAGCAGCTTAGCCGGGACAGGGGACTACGAGCAGTACTTC. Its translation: CASSLAGTGDYEQYF.